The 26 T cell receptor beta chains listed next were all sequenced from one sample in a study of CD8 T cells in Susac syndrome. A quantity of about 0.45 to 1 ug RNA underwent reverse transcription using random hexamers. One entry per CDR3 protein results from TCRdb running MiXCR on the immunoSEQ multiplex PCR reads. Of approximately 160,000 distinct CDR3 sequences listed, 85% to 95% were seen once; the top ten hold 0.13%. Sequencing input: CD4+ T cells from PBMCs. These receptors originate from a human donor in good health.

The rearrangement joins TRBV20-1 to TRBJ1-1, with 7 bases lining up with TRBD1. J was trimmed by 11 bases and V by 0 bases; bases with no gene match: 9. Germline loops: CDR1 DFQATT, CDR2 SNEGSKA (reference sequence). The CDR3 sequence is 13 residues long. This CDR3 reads CSARDVQGGSAFF. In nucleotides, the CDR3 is TGCAGTGCTAGAGATGTGCAGGGGGGATCTGCTTTCTTT.

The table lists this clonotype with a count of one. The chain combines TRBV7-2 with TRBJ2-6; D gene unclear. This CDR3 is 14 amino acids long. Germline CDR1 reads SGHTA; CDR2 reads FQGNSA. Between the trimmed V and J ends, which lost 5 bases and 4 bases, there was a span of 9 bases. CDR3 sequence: CASSSFLGANVLTF. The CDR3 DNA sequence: TGTGCCAGCAGCAGCTTCCTCGGGGCCAACGTCCTGACTTTC.

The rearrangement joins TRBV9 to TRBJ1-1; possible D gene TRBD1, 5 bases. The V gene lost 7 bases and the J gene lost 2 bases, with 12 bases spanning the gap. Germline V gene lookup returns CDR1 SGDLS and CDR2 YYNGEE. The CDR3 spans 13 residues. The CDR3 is CASGGRTNTEAFF. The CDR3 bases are TGTGCCAGCGGGGGACGGACTAACACTGAAGCTTTCTTT.

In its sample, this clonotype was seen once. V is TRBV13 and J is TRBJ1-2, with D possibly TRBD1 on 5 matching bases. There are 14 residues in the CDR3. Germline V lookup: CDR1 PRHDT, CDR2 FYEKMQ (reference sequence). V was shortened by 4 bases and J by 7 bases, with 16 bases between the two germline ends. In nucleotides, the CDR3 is TGTGCCAGCAGCTCCCTGGGGGGTTTATTTGGCTACACCTTC. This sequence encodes CASSSLGGLFGYTF.

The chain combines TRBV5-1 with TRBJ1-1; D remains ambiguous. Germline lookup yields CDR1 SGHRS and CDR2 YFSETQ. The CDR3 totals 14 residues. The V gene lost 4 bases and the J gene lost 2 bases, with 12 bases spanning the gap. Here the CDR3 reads CASSHGLDNTEAFF. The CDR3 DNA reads TGCGCCAGCAGCCACGGTCTAGATAACACTGAAGCTTTCTTT.

The chain's CDR3 is CASSLPSGGHSYNEQFF. The DNA of the CDR3 is TGTGCCAGCAGCTTACCTAGCGGGGGCCACTCCTACAATGAGCAGTTCTTC. This sequence joins TRBV7-2 and TRBJ2-1, with 10 bases lining up with TRBD2. The germline V gene has CDR1 SGHTA and CDR2 FQGNSA. J gave up 0 bases and V 2 bases, and 4 bases lay outside the gene matches. CDR3 length: 17 amino acids. Together with reference TRBV7-2 and TRBJ2-1, the CDR3 gives the full variable domain: GAGVSQSPSNKVTEKGKDVELRCDPISGHTALYWYRQSLGQGLEFLIYFQGNSAPDKSGLPSDRFSAERTGGSVSTLTIQRTQQEDSAVYLCASSLPSGGHSYNEQFFGPGTRLTVL.

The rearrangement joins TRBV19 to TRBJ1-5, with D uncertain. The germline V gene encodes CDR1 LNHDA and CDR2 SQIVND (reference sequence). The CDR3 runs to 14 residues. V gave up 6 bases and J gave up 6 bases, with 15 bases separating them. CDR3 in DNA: TGTGCCAGTAGCGGTGATGGTTGGAGTCAGCCCCAGCATTTT. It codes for CASSGDGWSQPQHF.

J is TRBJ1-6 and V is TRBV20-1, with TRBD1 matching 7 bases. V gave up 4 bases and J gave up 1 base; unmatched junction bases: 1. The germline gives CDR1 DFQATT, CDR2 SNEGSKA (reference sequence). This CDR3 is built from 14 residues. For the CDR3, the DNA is TGCAGTGCTACAGGGGGATCCTATAATTCACCCCTCCACTTT. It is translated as CSATGGSYNSPLHF.

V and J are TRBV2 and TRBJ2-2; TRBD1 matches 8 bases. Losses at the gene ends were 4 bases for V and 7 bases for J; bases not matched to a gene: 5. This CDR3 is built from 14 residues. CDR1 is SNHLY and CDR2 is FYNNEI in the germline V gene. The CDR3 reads CASSGQGISGELFF. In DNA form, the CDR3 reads TGTGCCAGCAGTGGACAGGGGATCAGCGGGGAGCTGTTTTTT.

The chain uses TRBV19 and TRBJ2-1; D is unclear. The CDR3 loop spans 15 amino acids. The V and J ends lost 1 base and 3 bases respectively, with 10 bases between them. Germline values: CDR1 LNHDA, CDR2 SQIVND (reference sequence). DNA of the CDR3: TGTGCCAGTAGTATAGTGGCTTCGGTCTACAATGAGCAGTTCTTC. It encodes CASSIVASVYNEQFF. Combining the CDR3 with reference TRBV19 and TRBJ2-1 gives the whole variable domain DGGITQSPKYLFRKEGQNVTLSCEQNLNHDAMYWYRQDPGQGLRLIYYSQIVNDFQKGDIAEGYSVSREKKESFPLTVTSAQKNPTAFYLCASSIVASVYNEQFFGPGTRLTVL.

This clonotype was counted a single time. The CDR3 region has the DNA TGTGCCTGGAGTCCCCTGACACAAGAGACCCAGTACTTC. As protein: CAWSPLTQETQYF. This chain connects TRBV30 to TRBJ2-5; no definite D call. Germline V gives CDR1 GTSNPN, CDR2 SVGIG (reference sequence). There are 13 residues in the CDR3. Trimming pared 2 bases from V and 2 bases from J, leaving 9 bases between.

CDR3 nucleotides: TGTGCCAGCAGTTTAGTGAGACTCGCCTCCTACAATGAGCAGTTCTTC. This codes for CASSLVRLASYNEQFF. The chain links TRBV12-3 or TRBV12-4 to TRBJ2-1, with D unresolved. V was trimmed by 1 base and J by 0 bases, leaving 10 bases between them. The CDR3 sequence is 16 residues long.

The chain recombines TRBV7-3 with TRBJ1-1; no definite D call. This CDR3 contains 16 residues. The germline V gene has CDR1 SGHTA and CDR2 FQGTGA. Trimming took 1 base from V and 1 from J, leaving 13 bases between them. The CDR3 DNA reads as TGTGCCAGCAGCTTAAATGCACCAGGAGCGAACACTGAAGCTTTCTTT. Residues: CASSLNAPGANTEAFF.

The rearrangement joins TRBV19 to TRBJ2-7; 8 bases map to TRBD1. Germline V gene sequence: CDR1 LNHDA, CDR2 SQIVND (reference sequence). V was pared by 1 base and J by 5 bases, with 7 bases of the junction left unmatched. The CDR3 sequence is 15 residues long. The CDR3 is CASSIAGQAFHEQYF. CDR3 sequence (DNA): TGTGCCAGTAGTATAGCGGGACAGGCCTTCCACGAGCAGTACTTC.

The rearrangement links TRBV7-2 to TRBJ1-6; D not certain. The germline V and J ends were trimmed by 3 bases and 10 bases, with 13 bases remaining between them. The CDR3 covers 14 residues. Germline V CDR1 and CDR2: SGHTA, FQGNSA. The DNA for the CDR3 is TGTGCCAGCAGCTTCAACACCGTCTACTCACCCCTCCACTTT. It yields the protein CASSFNTVYSPLHF.

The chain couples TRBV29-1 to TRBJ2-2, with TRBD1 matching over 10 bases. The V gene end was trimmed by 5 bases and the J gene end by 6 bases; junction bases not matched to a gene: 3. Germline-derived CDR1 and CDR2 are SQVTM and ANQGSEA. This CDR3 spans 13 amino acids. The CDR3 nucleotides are TGCAGCGTTCGACAGGGGGCAGCCGGGGAGCTGTTTTTT. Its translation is CSVRQGAAGELFF.

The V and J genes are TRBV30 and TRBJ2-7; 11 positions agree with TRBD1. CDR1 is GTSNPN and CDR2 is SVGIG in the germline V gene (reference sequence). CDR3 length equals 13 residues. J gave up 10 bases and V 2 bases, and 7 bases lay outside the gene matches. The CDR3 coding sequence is TGTGCCTGGAGTCCCGGACAGGGGGCAGGCCAGTACTTC. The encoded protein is CAWSPGQGAGQYF.

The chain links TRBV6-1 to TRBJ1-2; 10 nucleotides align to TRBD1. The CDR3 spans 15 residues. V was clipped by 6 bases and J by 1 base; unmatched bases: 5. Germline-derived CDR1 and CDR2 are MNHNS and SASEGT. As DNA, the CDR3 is TGTGCCAGCAGGACGGGACAGGGGAATAACTATGGCTACACCTTC. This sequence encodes CASRTGQGNNYGYTF.

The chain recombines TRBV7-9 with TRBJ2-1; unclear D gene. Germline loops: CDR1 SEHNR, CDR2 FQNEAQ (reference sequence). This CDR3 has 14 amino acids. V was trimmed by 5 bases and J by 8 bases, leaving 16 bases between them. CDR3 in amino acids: CASSPLNRPYEQFF. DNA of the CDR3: TGTGCCAGCAGCCCGCTGAATAGGCCGTATGAGCAGTTCTTC.

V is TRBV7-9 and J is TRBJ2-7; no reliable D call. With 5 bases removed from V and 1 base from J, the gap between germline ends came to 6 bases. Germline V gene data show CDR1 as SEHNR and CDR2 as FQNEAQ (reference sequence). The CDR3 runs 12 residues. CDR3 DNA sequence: TGTGCCAGCAGCCCAACTTCCTACGAGCAGTACTTC. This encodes CASSPTSYEQYF. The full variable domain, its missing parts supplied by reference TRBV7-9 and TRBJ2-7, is DTGVSQNPRHKITKRGQNVTFRCDPISEHNRLYWYRQTLGQGPEFLTYFQNEAQLEKSRLLSDRFSAERPKGSFSTLEIQRTEQGDSAMYLCASSPTSYEQYFGPGTRLTVT.

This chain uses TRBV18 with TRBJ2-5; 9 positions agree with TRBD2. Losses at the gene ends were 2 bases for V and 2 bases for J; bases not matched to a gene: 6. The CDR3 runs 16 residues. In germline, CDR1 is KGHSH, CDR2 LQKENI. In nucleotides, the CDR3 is TGTGCCAGCTCACCAAGGCTAGCGGGGAATCAAGAGACCCAGTACTTC. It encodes CASSPRLAGNQETQYF.

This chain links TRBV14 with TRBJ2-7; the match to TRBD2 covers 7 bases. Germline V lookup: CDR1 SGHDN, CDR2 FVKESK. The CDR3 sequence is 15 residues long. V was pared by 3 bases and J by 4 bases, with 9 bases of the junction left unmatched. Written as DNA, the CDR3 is TGTGCCAGCAGCCAGGCTAGCGGAGATCAATACGAGCAGTACTTC. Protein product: CASSQASGDQYEQYF.

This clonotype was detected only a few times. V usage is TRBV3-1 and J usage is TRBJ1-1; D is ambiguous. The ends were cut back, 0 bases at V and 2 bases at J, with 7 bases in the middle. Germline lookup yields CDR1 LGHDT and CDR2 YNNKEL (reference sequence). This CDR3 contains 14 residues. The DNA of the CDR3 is TGTGCCAGCAGCCAAGATATGGTCAACACTGAAGCTTTCTTT. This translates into CASSQDMVNTEAFF.

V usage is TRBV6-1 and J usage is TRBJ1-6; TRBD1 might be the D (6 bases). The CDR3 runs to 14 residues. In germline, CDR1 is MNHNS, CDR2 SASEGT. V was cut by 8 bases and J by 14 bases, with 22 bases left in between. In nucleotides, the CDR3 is TGTGCCAGCGGGAGAGAGGGGGTGCCTAGAACCCTCCACTTT. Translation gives CASGREGVPRTLHF.

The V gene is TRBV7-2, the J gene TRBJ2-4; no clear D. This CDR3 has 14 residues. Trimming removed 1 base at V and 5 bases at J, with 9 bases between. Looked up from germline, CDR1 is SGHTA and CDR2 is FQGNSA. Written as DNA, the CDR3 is TGTGCCAGCAGCTTAGGCCCGTCCCAAAACATTCAGTACTTC. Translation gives CASSLGPSQNIQYF.

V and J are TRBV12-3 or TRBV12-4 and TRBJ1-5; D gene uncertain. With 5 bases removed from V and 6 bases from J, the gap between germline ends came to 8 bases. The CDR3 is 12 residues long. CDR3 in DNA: TGTGCCAGCAGTCCGGATGTTCAGCCCCAGCATTTT. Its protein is CASSPDVQPQHF.